This note documents a single T cell receptor beta chain sequence. The data derive from a study of control samples from healthy donors and cancer patients. The method was immunoSEQ multiplex PCR; TCRdb's version includes in-frame clones alone and lacks a portion of them. The data hold approximately 150,000 clones, with under 95% observed a single time. Trimming took 1 base from V and 0 from J, leaving 15 bases between them. Germline assignment: CDR1 MNHEY and CDR2 SVGEGT. The CDR3 runs to 17 residues. V gene TRBV6-2 or TRBV6-3 combines with J gene TRBJ2-5, with D tentatively TRBD2 (6 bases). The receptor comes from a man younger than 30 in good health. Sequencing was performed on blood. CDR3 bases: TGTGCCAGCAGTTACTGGAGGGGAGTTTCGTACCAAGAGACCCAGTACTTC. Translation: CASSYWRGVSYQETQYF.